The 9 T cell receptor beta chains below all came from one sample that was sequenced in a study of T cells in Graves' hyperthyroidism and ophthalmopathy. The source material, RNA transcripts, was used to amplify TCR beta CDR3 regions. Initially, a first-round RT-PCR of the TCR CDR3 employed the HTBI primer set. TCRdb called the multiplex PCR reads again in MiXCR, with one record for every CDR3 protein. The sample lists around 620,000 distinct CDR3 sequences, approximately 44% occurring once. The sequenced material came from peripheral blood or thyroid tissue (not recorded which). The receptors originated from an adult woman with Graves' disease, either hyperthyroidism or ophthalmopathy (not recorded which).

This clonotype was detected once. An end of the junction does not agree with germline; a read error may underlie this. The chain employs TRBV10-3 and TRBJ2-1; 7 bases fit TRBD2. Germline assignment: CDR1 ENHRY and CDR2 SYGVKD. The CDR3 covers 13 residues. This chain's CDR3 is CATQRDSYNERFF. CDR3 DNA: TGTGCCACTCAGCGGGACTCCTACAATGAGCGGTTCTTC.

The CDR3 nucleotides read TGTGCCAGCAGCCGTCTCCGGGGGCCCTCGACTAATGAAAAACTGTTTTTT. Encoded protein: CASSRLRGPSTNEKLFF. The chain is built from TRBV6-5 and TRBJ1-4, with a possible D match to TRBD1 (6 bases). Looked up from germline, CDR1 is MNHEY and CDR2 is SVGAGI. The CDR3 consists of 17 residues. Trimming pared 6 bases from V and 2 bases from J, leaving 19 bases between.

This chain connects TRBV6-5 to TRBJ2-7; 7 positions agree with TRBD1. J lost 3 bases, V lost 4 bases, and 9 bases had no gene match. The CDR3 runs 15 residues. Germline-derived CDR1 and CDR2 are MNHEY and SVGAGI. The CDR3 reads CASSFSAGGNYEQYF. DNA for the CDR3: TGTGCCAGCAGTTTCTCCGCAGGGGGTAACTACGAGCAGTACTTC.

This chain uses TRBV29-1 with TRBJ2-7, with a tentative D call TRBD2 (6 bases). The CDR3 has 14 amino acids. V lost 1 base and J 4 bases, leaving 14 bases between the germline ends. Per germline, CDR1 SQVTM and CDR2 ANQGSEA. This CDR3 is CSVEGDGRMYEQYF. Written as DNA, the CDR3 is TGCAGCGTTGAAGGGGACGGGAGAATGTACGAGCAGTACTTC.

This clonotype was counted many times. This chain uses TRBV25-1 with TRBJ1-2, with 8 bases matching TRBD1. Per the germline V gene, CDR1 is MGHDK and CDR2 is SYGVNS. This CDR3 comprises 18 residues. The junction had 16 bases not matched to a gene; V was cut back by 3 bases and J by 4 bases. The CDR3 DNA reads as TGTGCCAGCAGTGATTCCTCATACAGGGGGTCGGCCCTCTATGGCTACACCTTC. Translated, it gives CASSDSSYRGSALYGYTF.

The sample holds a few counts of this clonotype. The CDR3 coding sequence is TGCGCCAGCAGTGAACAGGGGGCTAGGGAGACCCAGTACTTC. This encodes CASSEQGARETQYF. This chain uses TRBV10-1 with TRBJ2-5; 9 nucleotides match TRBD1. The CDR3 has 14 amino acids. J gave up 5 bases and V 3 bases, and 4 bases lay outside the gene matches. CDR1 is WNHNN and CDR2 is SYGVQD in the germline V gene (reference sequence).

This clonotype was seen many times. The V call is TRBV5-4, the J call TRBJ2-5, with D unresolved. CDR1 SGHNT and CDR2 YYREEE come from the germline V gene (reference sequence). The CDR3 totals 13 residues. Trimming took 1 base from V and 5 from J, leaving 9 bases between them. The CDR3 bases are TGTGCCAGCAGCTTGTCGGGTACGGAGACCCAGTACTTC. It encodes CASSLSGTETQYF.

This clonotype has only a few counts. The chain uses TRBV10-3 and TRBJ2-1; 13 bases agree with TRBD2. J lost 7 bases, V lost 2 bases, and 2 bases had no gene match. Germline lookup yields CDR1 ENHRY and CDR2 SYGVKD. This CDR3 has 15 residues. The CDR3 DNA follows: TGTGCCATCAGTGAGGGACTAGCGGGAGCAAATGAGCAGTTCTTC. It translates to CAISEGLAGANEQFF.

The chain employs TRBV5-5 and TRBJ1-2; D is undetermined. The CDR3 is 15 residues long. With 2 bases removed from V and 10 bases from J, the gap between germline ends came to 21 bases. CDR1 is SGHKS and CDR2 is YYEKEE in the germline V gene (reference sequence). CDR3 bases: TGTGCCAGCAGCTTCGTGGCGGCAAAGGGCTACGACTACACCTTC. Its translation: CASSFVAAKGYDYTF. The variable domain in full, with the rest retrieved from reference TRBV5-5 and TRBJ1-2, is DAGVTQSPTHLIKTRGQQVTLRCSPISGHKSVSWYQQVLGQGPQFIFQYYEKEERGRGNFPDRFSARQFPNYSSELNVNALLLGDSALYLCASSFVAAKGYDYTFGSGTRLTVV.